The 9 T cell receptor beta chains below were found in one sample sequenced in a study of T cell responses to AZD1222 COVID-19 vaccine. The table came from immunoSEQ multiplex PCR; TCRdb's copy has only in-frame clones and leaves some out. Here the sample spans 100,000 to 150,000 clones, about 87% being singletons. Here the sequenced sample was peripheral blood, taken on day 0 of AZD1222 vaccination. The receptors come from an adult in good health.

The chain combines TRBV28 with TRBJ2-1; the match to TRBD1 covers 9 bases. CDR1 is MDHEN, CDR2 SYDVKM, per germline. The CDR3 is made up of 15 amino acids. J gave up 2 bases and V 4 bases, and 3 bases lay outside the gene matches. As DNA, the CDR3 is TGTGCCAGCAGTTATGGGACAGGGCCCTACAATGAGCAGTTCTTC. This encodes CASSYGTGPYNEQFF.

The CDR3 region has the DNA TGTGCCAGCAGTTTATTCGACGAGCAGTACTTC. This encodes CASSLFDEQYF. The chain combines TRBV12-3 or TRBV12-4 with TRBJ2-7; D is unresolved. The CDR3 has 11 residues. V lost 2 bases and J lost 5, with 4 bases in between.

This clone was seen a handful of times. J is TRBJ2-7 and V is TRBV7-2, with D possibly matching TRBD1 (5 bases). This CDR3 spans 15 amino acids. The V end lost 3 bases, the J end lost 3 bases, and 15 bases lay between the germline ends. Germline CDR1 and CDR2: SGHTA and FQGNSA. The CDR3 reads CASSLLQGIVYEQYF. For the CDR3, the DNA is TGTGCCAGCAGCTTGTTGCAGGGAATTGTCTACGAGCAGTACTTC.

The chain joins TRBV2 to TRBJ2-1; D gene uncertain. The germline V gene encodes CDR1 SNHLY and CDR2 FYNNEI. Trimming left V 7 bases short and J 2 bases short, with 9 bases between. The CDR3 spans 13 residues. The CDR3 is CASTPPAYNEQFF. The CDR3 nucleotides read TGTGCCAGCACCCCCCCGGCCTACAATGAGCAGTTCTTC. The full variable domain, in which reference TRBV2 and TRBJ2-1 provide the parts outside the CDR3, is EPEVTQTPSHQVTQMGQEVILRCVPISNHLYFYWYRQILGQKVEFLVSFYNNEISEKSEIFDDQFSVERPDGSNFTLKIRSTKLEDSAMYFCASTPPAYNEQFFGPGTRLTVL.

The rearrangement links TRBV4-2 to TRBJ2-1; D perhaps matches TRBD2 (5 bases). Trimming shortened V by 1 base and J by 5 bases, and 12 bases separated the two germline ends. CDR1 is LGHNA, CDR2 YNFKEQ, per germline. The CDR3 runs to 15 residues. The CDR3 coding sequence is TGTGCCAGCAGCCAAGGGATTAGCGCAAACAATGAGCAGTTCTTC. Translated: CASSQGISANNEQFF.

The V call is TRBV12-5, the J call TRBJ2-1; TRBD2 matches at 12 bases. CDR3 size: 16 residues. The V gene end was trimmed by 4 bases and the J gene end by 4 bases; junction bases not matched to a gene: 5. The germline gives CDR1 LGHNT, CDR2 FRNRAP. The CDR3 region is CASGSQTSGGYNEQFF. DNA for the CDR3: TGTGCTAGTGGTTCGCAGACTAGCGGGGGATACAATGAGCAGTTCTTC.

The chain links TRBV27 to TRBJ2-7; D assignment may be TRBD1 or TRBD2 (5 bases each). Germline CDR1 MNHEY, CDR2 SMNVEV (reference sequence). Deletions cut 6 bases from V and 3 bases from J, with 18 bases between. The CDR3 runs 15 residues. The CDR3 DNA reads as TGTGCCAGCAGGTCAGGGACCACCGGGAACTACGAGCAGTACTTC. It specifies CASRSGTTGNYEQYF.

This clone was seen a handful of times. The rearrangement uses TRBV5-1 and TRBJ2-7, with 13 bases matching TRBD2. Germline CDR1 reads SGHRS; CDR2 reads YFSETQ. The V gene end was trimmed by 5 bases and the J gene end by 12 bases; junction bases not matched to a gene: 11. The CDR3 loop spans 14 amino acids. The CDR3 protein is CASRSGLAGVPAYF. The CDR3 DNA is TGCGCCAGCAGGTCCGGACTAGCGGGAGTTCCTGCGTACTTC.

CDR3 sequence reads: CASSPPTGNYGYTF. The CDR3 nucleotides read TGTGCCAGCAGCCCGCCGACAGGGAACTATGGCTACACCTTC. The chain recombines TRBV7-8 with TRBJ1-2; 7 bases align to TRBD1. The CDR3 is 14 amino acids. Germline V lookup: CDR1 SGHVS, CDR2 FQNEAQ. V lost 5 bases to trimming and J lost 2 bases; unmatched junction nucleotides: 5.